A selection of T cell receptor beta chains follows, all from one sample in a study of shared clonotypes between healthy human individuals. Profiled with immunoSEQ multiplex PCR; TCRdb holds only in-frame clones, not every one. This sample has fewer than 3 million clones, with 92% found just once. Sequenced material: naive CD4+ T cells from PBMCs. Receptors originate from a man aged 18 to 30 in good health. Some clones in this sample may be carry-over from other donors' samples. Both conserved end residues are part of each CDR3. A D gene is named only where the DNA matches it firmly. Some rows mark clone size as missing; the rest say once, few, many or name a class of expanded clone.

j_call d_call clone_size v_call cdr3_nt cdr3_aa
TRBJ2-7 . . TRBV19 TGTGCCAGTAGGGTCATGCGGGACTCCTACGAGCAGTACTTC CASRVMRDSYEQYF
TRBJ1-3 . few TRBV20-1 TGCAGTGCTACGCCTGGAAACACCATATATTTT CSATPGNTIYF
TRBJ1-2 TRBD1 once TRBV7-6 TGTGCCAGCAGCTTAGGGGGGACAGGGCCCTATGGCTACACCTTC CASSLGGTGPYGYTF
TRBJ1-5 . . TRBV19 TGTGCCAGTAGTATTCCCTATAAGGTCAATCAGCCCCAGCATTTT CASSIPYKVNQPQHF
TRBJ2-1 . . TRBV9 TGTGCCAGCAGCGTAGCCGGGAGTCCCTACAATGAGCAGTTCTTC CASSVAGSPYNEQFF
TRBJ1-1 . . TRBV27 TGTGCCAGCAGACCACCGAGGATTACGGAGAACACTGAAGCTTTCTTT CASRPPRITENTEAFF
TRBJ2-3 . . TRBV21-1 TGTGCCAGCAGCAAAGTGGGGGGTAACTCAGATACGCAGTATTTT CASSKVGGNSDTQYF
TRBJ2-7 TRBD2 once TRBV11-2 TGTGCCAGCAGCTCAACAAAACCCGGGACTAGCCCTCGCGAGCAGTACTTC CASSSTKPGTSPREQYF
TRBJ2-7 TRBD2 . TRBV5-4 TGTGCCAGCAGCCCCATCCCCGGTCCTAGCGGGAGTCTCTACGAGCAGTACTTC CASSPIPGPSGSLYEQYF
TRBJ2-3 . . TRBV28 TGTGCCAGCATAAGGGGCCCTAGCACAGATACGCAGTATTTT CASIRGPSTDTQYF
TRBJ2-7 TRBD1 once TRBV28 TGTGCCAGCAGCAGGGGACAGGGTTACGAGCAGTACTTC CASSRGQGYEQYF
TRBJ2-5 TRBD2 . TRBV11-2 TGTGCCAGCAGCTCGGGGACTAGCGGAGACCAAGAGACCCAGTACTTC CASSSGTSGDQETQYF
TRBJ2-1 TRBD2 . TRBV7-3 TGTGCCAGCAGCACCGGACTAGCGGGAGCGGATGAGCAGTTCTTC CASSTGLAGADEQFF
TRBJ2-2 . . TRBV29-1 TGCAGCGTTATGAGCGAACTGAACACCGGGGAGCTGTTTTTT CSVMSELNTGELFF
TRBJ2-2 . . TRBV2 TGTGCCAGCAGGACAGAGGCCACCGGGGAGCTGTTTTTT CASRTEATGELFF
TRBJ1-2 . once TRBV11-2 TGTGCCAGCAGCTCCTGGGACGGGGAATATGGCTACACCTTC CASSSWDGEYGYTF
TRBJ1-2 TRBD1 . TRBV9 TGTGCCAGCAGCAGGGGGCAGGGAGGCTACACCTTC CASSRGQGGYTF
TRBJ2-1 TRBD2 . TRBV5-1 TGCGCCAGCAGCTCCGCGGCTAGCGGATCCTACAATGAGCAGTTCTTC CASSSAASGSYNEQFF
TRBJ1-2 . . TRBV18 TGTGCCAGCTCCCAAAGGGGAGCTAACTATGGCTACACCTTC CASSQRGANYGYTF
TRBJ1-2 . . TRBV6-5 TGTGCCAGCTCCATAGGGGAGGCCTATGGCTACACCTTC CASSIGEAYGYTF
TRBJ1-5 . . TRBV10-2 TGCGCCAGCAGTGAGGTACAGTACAATCAGCCCCAGCATTTT CASSEVQYNQPQHF
TRBJ2-3 . . TRBV9 TGTGCCAGCAGCGTCGTGGGCCCGGCCACAGATACGCAGTATTTT CASSVVGPATDTQYF
TRBJ2-3 . . TRBV2 TGTGCCAGCAGTGAAATCATTAGCACAGATACGCAGTATTTT CASSEIISTDTQYF
TRBJ1-4 . once TRBV13 TGTGCCAGCAGCTTGTGGGGGCAAAATAATGAAAAACTGTTTTTT CASSLWGQNNEKLFF
TRBJ2-5 . . TRBV7-9 TGTGCCAGCAGCCCCCCGGCAAGGGTGAAGACCCAGTACTTC CASSPPARVKTQYF
TRBJ2-5 . . TRBV9 TGTGCCAGCAGCGTATACGGCGAGCGGCAAGAGACCCAGTACTTC CASSVYGERQETQYF
TRBJ2-7 . . TRBV7-4 TGTGCCAGCAGCTTAAGCGAGCAGTACTTC CASSLSEQYF